Listed below are T cell receptor beta chains from one sample, sequenced in a study of T-cell reconstitution after alpha-beta-depleted transplantation in children. One entry per CDR3 protein, called by TCRdb with MiXCR from the PCR reads. The table has almost 500,000 distinct CDR3 sequences, roughly a tenth seen once. The sample in question was PBMCs, obtained before TCRalphabeta/CD19-depleted stem cell transplant. The receptor source for this set is a child younger than 10 with inherited bone marrow failure, due to receive a stem cell transplant. Both conserved end residues are part of each CDR3. A D gene is named only where the DNA matches it firmly. Clone size is stated in some rows and not others, as once, few, many or a class when expanded.

TRBD2	TRBV20-1	TRBJ2-3	.	CSAILGTSVPDTQYF	TGCAGTGCTATTCTCGGGACTAGCGTGCCAGATACGCAGTATTTT
.	TRBV7-9	TRBJ1-4	many	CASSLDGGWNEKLFF	TGTGCCAGCAGCTTAGATGGGGGCTGGAATGAAAAACTGTTTTTT
TRBD2	TRBV20-1	TRBJ2-1	.	CSARERGSGRYNEQFF	TGCAGTGCAAGAGAGAGGGGTAGCGGGCGCTACAATGAGCAGTTCTTC
TRBD1	TRBV12-3/TRBV12-4	TRBJ2-1	many	CASSRDRVGGEQFF	TGTGCCAGCAGCCGCGACAGGGTAGGAGGTGAGCAGTTCTTC
.	TRBV4-3	TRBJ2-2	few	CASSQIDSPWDTGELFF	TGCGCCAGCAGCCAGATCGACTCACCGTGGGACACCGGGGAGCTGTTTTTT
.	TRBV27	TRBJ1-5	few	CASSSLPANQPQHF	TGTGCCAGCAGTTCCTTACCCGCCAATCAGCCCCAGCATTTT
TRBD2	TRBV29-1	TRBJ2-1	.	CSVDRGLAGEGGSYNEQFF	TGCAGCGTTGATAGGGGACTAGCGGGAGAGGGGGGCTCCTACAATGAGCAGTTCTTC
.	TRBV7-2	TRBJ2-6	many	CASARGSGANVLTF	TGTGCCAGCGCTAGGGGCTCTGGGGCCAACGTCCTGACTTTC
TRBD2	TRBV25-1	TRBJ2-3	many	CASSEFRLELAGGTDTQYF	TGTGCCAGCAGTGAATTCCGACTAGAATTAGCGGGAGGCACAGATACGCAGTATTTT
.	TRBV7-9	TRBJ2-2	many	CASSELTGELFF	TGTGCCAGCAGTGAATTGACCGGGGAGCTGTTTTTT
.	TRBV12-3/TRBV12-4	TRBJ2-7	many	CASSLQPVARYF	TGTGCCAGCAGTTTACAGCCAGTCGCGAGGTACTTC
.	TRBV6-1	TRBJ1-1	.	CASSEDLETPHTEAFF	TGTGCCAGCAGTGAGGATTTGGAGACACCTCACACTGAAGCTTTCTTT
.	TRBV7-6	TRBJ2-1	.	CASSLEIAYNEQFF	TGTGCCAGCAGCTTGGAGATCGCCTACAATGAGCAGTTCTTC
.	TRBV29-1	TRBJ2-3	once	CSVGPARATDTQNF	TGCAGCGTTGGGCCGGCGCGCGCCACAGATACGCAGAATTTT
TRBD2	TRBV25-1	TRBJ2-7	.	CASSERVVAGVQYF	TGTGCCAGCAGTGAACGTGTGGTAGCGGGGGTTCAGTACTTC
TRBD1	TRBV2	TRBJ2-3	few	CASSRQGAEAVHTQYF	TGTGCCAGCAGTAGACAGGGGGCGGAAGCGGTGCATACGCAGTATTTT
.	TRBV20-1	TRBJ2-3	many	CSAIRDTQYF	TGCAGTGCTATCCGGGATACGCAGTATTTT
TRBD1	TRBV30	TRBJ2-1	many	CAWSVQGAVNEQFF	TGTGCCTGGAGTGTTCAGGGGGCTGTCAATGAGCAGTTCTTC
.	TRBV20-1	TRBJ1-1	many	CSARDRGETEAFF	TGCAGTGCTAGAGATCGGGGGGAGACTGAAGCTTTCTTT
.	TRBV10-1	TRBJ2-3	many	CASSEAGTDTQYF	TGCGCCAGCAGTGAGGCAGGCACAGATACGCAGTATTTT
.	TRBV3-1	TRBJ2-3	few	CASSQDLRADTQYF	TGTGCCAGCAGCCAAGACCTTCGGGCAGATACGCAGTATTTT
TRBD1	TRBV28	TRBJ2-2	many	CASSLGGQGTDTGELFF	TGTGCCAGCAGTTTAGGGGGACAGGGGACGGACACCGGGGAGCTGTTTTTT
.	TRBV3-1	TRBJ1-5	many	CASSQVRGSPQHF	TGTGCCAGCAGCCAAGTTAGGGGGTCGCCCCAGCATTTT
.	TRBV25-1	TRBJ1-1	few	CATGRGGEAFF	TGTGCCACCGGCCGGGGTGGTGAAGCTTTCTTT
TRBD1	TRBV24-1	TRBJ1-1	.	CATRRQGYTEAFF	TGTGCCACCAGGCGACAGGGGTACACTGAAGCTTTCTTT
.	TRBV29-1	TRBJ2-3	many	CSVEGTLEDTQYF	TGCAGCGTTGAAGGGACCTTGGAAGATACGCAGTATTTT
TRBD2	TRBV7-2	TRBJ2-7	many	CASSLREGSYEQYF	TGTGCCAGCAGCTTACGGGAGGGCTCCTACGAGCAGTACTTC
.	TRBV30	TRBJ2-2	many	CAWTRGTGELFF	TGTGCCTGGACAAGGGGGACCGGGGAGCTGTTTTTT
TRBD1	TRBV24-1	TRBJ2-2	many	CATSDLRGQGASGELFF	TGTGCCACCAGTGATTTGCGGGGACAGGGGGCAAGCGGGGAGCTGTTTTTT
.	TRBV11-2	TRBJ2-1	.	CASSPLGSGAGNEQFF	TGTGCCAGCAGCCCCCTAGGTAGCGGAGCCGGAAATGAGCAGTTCTTC
.	TRBV14	TRBJ2-4	many	CASSQARQAKNIQYF	TGTGCCAGCAGCCAAGCACGTCAAGCCAAAAACATTCAGTACTTC
TRBD2	TRBV28	TRBJ2-7	.	CASRRGTTKIYEQYF	TGTGCCAGCAGACGCGGGACTACCAAAATCTACGAGCAGTACTTC
.	TRBV27	TRBJ2-2	many	CASSFGMNTGELFF	TGTGCCAGCAGTTTTGGGATGAACACCGGGGAGCTGTTTTTT
.	TRBV7-9	TRBJ2-7	many	CASSPSLVPYEQYF	TGTGCCAGCAGCCCCTCCCTCGTTCCCTACGAGCAGTACTTC
TRBD1	TRBV5-4	TRBJ2-7	few	CASSPGQGRREQYF	TGTGCCAGCAGCCCAGGACAGGGGCGCCGCGAGCAGTACTTC